The present T cell receptor (beta chain) was sequenced within a study of T cell changes during pregnancy in multiple sclerosis. Measured with immunoSEQ multiplex PCR; TCRdb has only the in-frame clones, and not every one. The sample consists of 100,000 to 150,000 clones, roughly 92% of them appearing once. This CDR3 has 14 amino acids. From germline, CDR1 is SGHVS and CDR2 FQNEAQ. The ends were cut back, 7 bases at V and 5 bases at J, with 15 bases in the middle. This chain links TRBV7-8 with TRBJ2-1; perhaps TRBD2 as D (5 bases). The source is a female donor with multiple sclerosis, enrolled in a pregnancy study. Specimen: peripheral blood, collected before pregnancy. The CDR3 region is CASKSERRDNEQFF. The CDR3 nucleotides are TGTGCCAGCAAGAGCGAGCGGAGAGACAATGAGCAGTTCTTC.